Sequencing of this T cell receptor beta chain was carried out in a study of cytomegalovirus exposure and HLA in healthy donors. For the study at large: A prior analysis found 117 million unique TCR beta sequences from around 180 million T cells. For the approximately 420 genotyped donors, roughly 80% fell within the Caucasian-associated ancestry cluster. Whole-study results and caveats: Most TCR sequences were rare, but some public TCRs occurred in many donors. Relative to equally common others, HLA-associated TCR beta chains showed greater clonal expansion in a later analysis.

Points on this clone: The antigen is not known.

Germline assignment: CDR1 SGHTA and CDR2 FQGNSA. V was pared by 1 base and J by 8 bases, with 11 bases between. CDR3 length equals 13 residues. Primers included in the PCR were 60 Vbeta and 13 Jbeta primers. Using immunoSEQ multiplex PCR, the repertoire was profiled, and TCRdb retains in-frame clones only, with some absent. The sample has over 200,000 clones; just over 75% are singletons. The rearrangement links TRBV7-2 to TRBJ1-2; D unclear. This TCR was sampled from a woman in her sixties in good health and CMV-seropositive. Material: PBMCs. The CDR3 DNA reads TGTGCCAGCAGCTTAGGGTACAGATTGGGCTACACCTTC. This translates into CASSLGYRLGYTF.